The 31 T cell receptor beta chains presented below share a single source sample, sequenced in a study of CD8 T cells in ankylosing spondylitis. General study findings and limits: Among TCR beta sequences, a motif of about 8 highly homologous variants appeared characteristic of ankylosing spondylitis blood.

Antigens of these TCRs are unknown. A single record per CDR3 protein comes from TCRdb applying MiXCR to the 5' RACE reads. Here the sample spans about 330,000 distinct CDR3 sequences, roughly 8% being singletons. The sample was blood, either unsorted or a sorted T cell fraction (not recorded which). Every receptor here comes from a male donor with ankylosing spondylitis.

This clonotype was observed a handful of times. CDR3 protein: CASSYSMGLGTEAFF. The CDR3 nucleotides are TGTGCCAGCAGTTACTCGATGGGGTTGGGCACTGAAGCTTTCTTT. V gene TRBV6-5 combines with J gene TRBJ1-1, with D hard to call. Germline CDR1 reads MNHEY; CDR2 reads SVGAGI. This CDR3 contains 15 residues. Trimming removed 0 bases from V and 4 bases from J, with 12 bases in between.

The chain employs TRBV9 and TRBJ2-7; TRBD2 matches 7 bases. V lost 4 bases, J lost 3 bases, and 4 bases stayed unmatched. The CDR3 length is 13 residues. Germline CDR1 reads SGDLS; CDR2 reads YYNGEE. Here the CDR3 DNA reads TGTGCCAGCAGCCCTGGGGAGGGCTACGAGCAGTACTTC. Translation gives CASSPGEGYEQYF.

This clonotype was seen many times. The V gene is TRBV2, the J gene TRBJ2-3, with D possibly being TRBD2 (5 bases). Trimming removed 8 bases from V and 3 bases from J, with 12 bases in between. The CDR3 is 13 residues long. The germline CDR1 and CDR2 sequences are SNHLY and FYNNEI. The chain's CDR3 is CASGGVGTDTQYF. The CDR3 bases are TGTGCCAGCGGAGGAGTAGGTACAGATACGCAGTATTTT.

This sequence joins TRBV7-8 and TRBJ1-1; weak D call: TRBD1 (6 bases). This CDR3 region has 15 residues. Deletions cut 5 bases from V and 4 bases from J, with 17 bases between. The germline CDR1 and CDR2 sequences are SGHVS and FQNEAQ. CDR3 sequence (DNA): TGTGCCAGCAGCCTACAGGGAACTTCGGGCACTGAAGCTTTCTTT. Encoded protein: CASSLQGTSGTEAFF.

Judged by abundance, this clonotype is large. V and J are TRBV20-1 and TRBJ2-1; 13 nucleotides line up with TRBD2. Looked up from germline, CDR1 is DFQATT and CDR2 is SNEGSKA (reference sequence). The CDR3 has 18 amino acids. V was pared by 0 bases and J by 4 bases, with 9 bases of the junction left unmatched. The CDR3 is CSARDPRATSGRYNEQFF. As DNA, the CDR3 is TGCAGTGCTAGAGATCCCCGGGCGACTAGCGGGAGGTACAATGAGCAGTTCTTC.

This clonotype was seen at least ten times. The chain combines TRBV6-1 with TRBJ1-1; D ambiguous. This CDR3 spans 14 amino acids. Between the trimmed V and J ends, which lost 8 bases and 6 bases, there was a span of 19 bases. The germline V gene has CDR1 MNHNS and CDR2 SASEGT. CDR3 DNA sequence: TGTGCCAGCTGTGGGGTTCGGACTCACTCTGAAGCTTTCTTT. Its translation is CASCGVRTHSEAFF.

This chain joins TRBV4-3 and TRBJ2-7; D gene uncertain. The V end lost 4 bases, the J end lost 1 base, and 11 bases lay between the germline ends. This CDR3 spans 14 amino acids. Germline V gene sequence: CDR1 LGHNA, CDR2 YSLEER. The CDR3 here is CASSPSYGSYEQYF. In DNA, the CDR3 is TGCGCCAGCAGCCCGTCCTATGGGTCCTACGAGCAGTACTTC.

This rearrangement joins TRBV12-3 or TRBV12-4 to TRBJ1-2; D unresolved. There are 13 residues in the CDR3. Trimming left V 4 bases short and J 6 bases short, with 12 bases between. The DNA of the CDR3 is TGTGCCAGCAGTTCCGGTTTTGTAAATGGCTACACCTTC. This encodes CASSSGFVNGYTF.

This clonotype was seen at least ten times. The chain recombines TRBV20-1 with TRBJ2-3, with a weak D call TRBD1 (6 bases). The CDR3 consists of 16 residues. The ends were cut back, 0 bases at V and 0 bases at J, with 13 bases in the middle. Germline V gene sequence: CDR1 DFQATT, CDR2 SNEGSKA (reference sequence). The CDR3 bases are TGCAGTGCTAGAGATGGGGGCAGGATAAGCACAGATACGCAGTATTTT. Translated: CSARDGGRISTDTQYF.

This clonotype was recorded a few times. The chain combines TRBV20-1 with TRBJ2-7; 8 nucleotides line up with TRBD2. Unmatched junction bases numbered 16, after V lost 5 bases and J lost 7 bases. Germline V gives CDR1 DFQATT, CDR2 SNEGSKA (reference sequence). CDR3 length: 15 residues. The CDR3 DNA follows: TGCAGTGCTGCTCCCCCGACTAGCGAGCTGGATGAGCAGTACTTC. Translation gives CSAAPPTSELDEQYF.

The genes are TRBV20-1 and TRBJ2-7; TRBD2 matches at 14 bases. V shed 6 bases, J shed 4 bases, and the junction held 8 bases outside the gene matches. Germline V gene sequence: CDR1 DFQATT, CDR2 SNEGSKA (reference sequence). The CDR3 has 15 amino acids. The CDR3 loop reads CSAPGLAGVRYEQYF. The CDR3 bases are TGCAGTGCGCCGGGACTAGCGGGGGTCAGGTACGAGCAGTACTTC.

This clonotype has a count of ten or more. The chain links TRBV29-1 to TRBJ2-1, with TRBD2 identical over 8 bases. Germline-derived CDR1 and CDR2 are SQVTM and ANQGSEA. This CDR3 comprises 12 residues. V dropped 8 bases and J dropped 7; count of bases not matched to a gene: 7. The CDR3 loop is CSPEGLGNEQFF. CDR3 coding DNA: TGCAGCCCGGAGGGACTAGGAAATGAGCAGTTCTTC.

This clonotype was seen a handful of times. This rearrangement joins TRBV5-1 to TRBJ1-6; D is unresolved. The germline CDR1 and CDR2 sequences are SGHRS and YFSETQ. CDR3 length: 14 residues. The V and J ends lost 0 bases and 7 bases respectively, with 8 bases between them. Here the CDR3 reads CASSLVGENSPLHF. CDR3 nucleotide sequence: TGCGCCAGCAGCTTGGTTGGGGAAAATTCACCCCTCCACTTT.

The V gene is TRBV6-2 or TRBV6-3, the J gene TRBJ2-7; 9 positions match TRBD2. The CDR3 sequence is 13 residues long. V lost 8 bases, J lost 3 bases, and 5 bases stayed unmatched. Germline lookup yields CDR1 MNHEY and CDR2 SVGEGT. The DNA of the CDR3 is TGTGCCAGCCAGCGGGGGGATATCTACGAGCAGTACTTC. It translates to CASQRGDIYEQYF.

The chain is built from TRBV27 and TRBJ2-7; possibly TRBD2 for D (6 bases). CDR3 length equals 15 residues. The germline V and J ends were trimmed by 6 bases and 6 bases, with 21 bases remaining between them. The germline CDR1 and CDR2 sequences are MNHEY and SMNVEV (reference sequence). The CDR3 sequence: CASSPRLGGLAEQYF. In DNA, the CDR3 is TGTGCCAGCAGCCCCCGTCTGGGGGGTTTGGCCGAGCAGTACTTC.

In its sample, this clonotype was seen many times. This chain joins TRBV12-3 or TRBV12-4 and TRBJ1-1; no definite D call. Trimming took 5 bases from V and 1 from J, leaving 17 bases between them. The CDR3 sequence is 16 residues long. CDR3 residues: CASSLGVVAPNTEAFF. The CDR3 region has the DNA TGTGCCAGCAGTCTTGGGGTTGTTGCCCCGAACACTGAAGCTTTCTTT.

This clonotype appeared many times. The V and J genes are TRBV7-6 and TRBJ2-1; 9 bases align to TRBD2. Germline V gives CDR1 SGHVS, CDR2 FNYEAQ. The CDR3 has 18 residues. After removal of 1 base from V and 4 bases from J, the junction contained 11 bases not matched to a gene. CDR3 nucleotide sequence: TGTGCCAGCAGCTTAGGGCTGGGTGATAGCGGGAGATACAATGAGCAGTTCTTC. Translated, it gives CASSLGLGDSGRYNEQFF. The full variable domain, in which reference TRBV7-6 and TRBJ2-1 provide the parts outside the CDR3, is GAGVSQSPRYKVTKRGQDVALRCDPISGHVSLYWYRQALGQGPEFLTYFNYEAQQDKSGLPNDRFSAERPEGSISTLTIQRTEQRDSAMYRCASSLGLGDSGRYNEQFFGPGTRLTVL.

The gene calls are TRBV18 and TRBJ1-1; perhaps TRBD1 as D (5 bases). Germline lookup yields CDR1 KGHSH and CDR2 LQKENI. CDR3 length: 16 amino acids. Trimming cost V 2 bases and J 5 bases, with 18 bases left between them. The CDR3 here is CASSPLGPGRGTEAFF. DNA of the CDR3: TGTGCCAGCTCACCATTGGGGCCAGGTCGGGGGACTGAAGCTTTCTTT.

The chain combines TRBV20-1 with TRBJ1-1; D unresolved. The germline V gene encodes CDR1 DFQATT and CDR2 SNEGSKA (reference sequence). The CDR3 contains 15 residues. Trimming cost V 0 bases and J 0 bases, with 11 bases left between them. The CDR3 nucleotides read TGCAGTGCTAGAGATTGGCGGCAGATGAACACTGAAGCTTTCTTT. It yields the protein CSARDWRQMNTEAFF.

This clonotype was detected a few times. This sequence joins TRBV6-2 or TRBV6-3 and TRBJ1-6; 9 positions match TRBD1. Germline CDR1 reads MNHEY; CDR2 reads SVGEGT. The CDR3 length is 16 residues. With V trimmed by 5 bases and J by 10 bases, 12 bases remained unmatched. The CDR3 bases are TGTGCCAGCAGTCCCGTTTGGGACAGGGCTCGGTCACCCCTCCACTTT. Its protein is CASSPVWDRARSPLHF.

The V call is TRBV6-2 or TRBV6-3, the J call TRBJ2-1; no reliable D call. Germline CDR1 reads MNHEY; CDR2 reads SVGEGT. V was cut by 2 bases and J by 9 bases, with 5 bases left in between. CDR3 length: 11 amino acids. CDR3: CASSYQIEQFF. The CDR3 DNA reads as TGTGCCAGCAGTTACCAAATTGAGCAGTTCTTC.

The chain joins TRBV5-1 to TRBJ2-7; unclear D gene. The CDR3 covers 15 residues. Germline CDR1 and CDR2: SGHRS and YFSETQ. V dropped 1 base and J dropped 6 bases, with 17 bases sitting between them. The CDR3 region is CASSLSFAPSGEQYF. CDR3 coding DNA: TGCGCCAGCAGCTTGTCTTTTGCACCCTCGGGCGAGCAGTACTTC. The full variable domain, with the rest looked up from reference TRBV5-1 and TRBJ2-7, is KAGVTQTPRYLIKTRGQQVTLSCSPISGHRSVSWYQQTPGQGLQFLFEYFSETQRNKGNFPGRFSGRQFSNSRSEMNVSTLELGDSALYLCASSLSFAPSGEQYFGPGTRLTVT.

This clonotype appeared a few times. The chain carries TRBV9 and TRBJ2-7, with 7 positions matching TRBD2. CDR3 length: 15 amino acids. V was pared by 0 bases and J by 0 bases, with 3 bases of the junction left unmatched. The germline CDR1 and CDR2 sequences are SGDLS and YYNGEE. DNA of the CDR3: TGTGCCAGCAGCGTAGGGGGGGACTACTCCTACGAGCAGTACTTC. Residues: CASSVGGDYSYEQYF.

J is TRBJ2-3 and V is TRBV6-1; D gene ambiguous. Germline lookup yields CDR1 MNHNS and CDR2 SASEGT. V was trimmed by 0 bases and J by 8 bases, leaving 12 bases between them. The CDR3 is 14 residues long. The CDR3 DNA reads TGTGCCAGCAGTGAAGCGAGAGTCGTAACTACGCAGTATTTT. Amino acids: CASSEARVVTTQYF.

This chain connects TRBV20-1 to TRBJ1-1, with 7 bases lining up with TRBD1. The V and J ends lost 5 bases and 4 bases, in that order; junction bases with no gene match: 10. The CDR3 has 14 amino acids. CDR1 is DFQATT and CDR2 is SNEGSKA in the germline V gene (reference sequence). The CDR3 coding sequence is TGCAGTGCTCCGCTGACAGGGAGGTTCACTGAAGCTTTCTTT. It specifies CSAPLTGRFTEAFF.

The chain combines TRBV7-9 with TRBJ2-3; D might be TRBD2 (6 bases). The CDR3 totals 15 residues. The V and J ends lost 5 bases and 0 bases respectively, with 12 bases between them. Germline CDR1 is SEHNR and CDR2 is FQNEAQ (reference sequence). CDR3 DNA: TGTGCCAGCAGCCCGCGGGACCTTAGCACAGATACGCAGTATTTT. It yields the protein CASSPRDLSTDTQYF.

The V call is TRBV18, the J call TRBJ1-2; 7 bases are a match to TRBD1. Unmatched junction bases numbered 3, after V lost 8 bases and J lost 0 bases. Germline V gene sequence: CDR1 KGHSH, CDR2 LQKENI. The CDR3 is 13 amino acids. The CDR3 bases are TGTGCCAGCGCGGACAGGCCTAACTATGGCTACACCTTC. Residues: CASADRPNYGYTF.

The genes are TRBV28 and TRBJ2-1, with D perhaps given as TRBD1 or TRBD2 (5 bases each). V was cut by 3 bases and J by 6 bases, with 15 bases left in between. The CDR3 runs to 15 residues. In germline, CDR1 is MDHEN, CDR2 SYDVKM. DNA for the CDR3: TGTGCCAGCAGTTTTCAGGGACCGGCCGGCAATGAGCAGTTCTTC. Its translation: CASSFQGPAGNEQFF.

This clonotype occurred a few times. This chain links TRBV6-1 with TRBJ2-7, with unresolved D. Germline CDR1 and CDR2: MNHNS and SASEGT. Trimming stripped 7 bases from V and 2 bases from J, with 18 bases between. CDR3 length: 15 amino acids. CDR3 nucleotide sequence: TGTGCCAGCAATGACGCATCAGGTCTCCCCTACGAGCAGTACTTC. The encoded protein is CASNDASGLPYEQYF.

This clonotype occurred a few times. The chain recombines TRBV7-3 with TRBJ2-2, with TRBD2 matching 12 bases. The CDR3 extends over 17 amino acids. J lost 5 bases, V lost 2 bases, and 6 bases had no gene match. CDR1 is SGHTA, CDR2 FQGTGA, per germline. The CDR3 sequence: CASSLGMTSGRTGELFF. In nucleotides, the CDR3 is TGTGCCAGCAGCTTAGGCATGACTAGCGGGAGAACCGGGGAGCTGTTTTTT.

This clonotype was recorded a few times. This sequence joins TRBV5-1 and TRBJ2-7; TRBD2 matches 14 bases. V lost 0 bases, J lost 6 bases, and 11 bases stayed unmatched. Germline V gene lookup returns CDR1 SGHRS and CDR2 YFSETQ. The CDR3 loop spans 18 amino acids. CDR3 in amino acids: CASSLGPTSGRDRGEQYF. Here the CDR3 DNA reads TGCGCCAGCAGCTTGGGCCCGACTAGCGGGAGGGATCGAGGCGAGCAGTACTTC.